This TCR beta chain was sequenced in a study of T cell responses to AZD1222 COVID-19 vaccine. For the study at large: Recipients boosted at about 4 weeks or about 12 weeks are pooled. Study results and limitations: There were mostly white British donors and more females than males, and clonal diversity was possibly underestimated. It was only a handful of AZD1222 recipients who were seropositive at baseline. Samples come after the peak T cell response, not at day 14.

V shed 5 bases and J shed 5 bases, with 4 bases lying between them. The CDR3 is made up of 11 amino acids. Germline CDR1 is MNHEY and CDR2 is SVGEGT. Sequenced by immunoSEQ multiplex PCR; TCRdb stores in-frame clones only, minus some. This sample has around 99,000 clones; 89% occur once, and the top ten carry 5.5% to 8%. On this clone: Its antigen is undetermined.

The chain carries TRBV6-2 or TRBV6-3 and TRBJ2-1, with D hard to call. This material consisted of peripheral blood, taken on day 0 of AZD1222 vaccination. This TCR derives from an adult in good health. CDR3 in DNA: TGTGCCAGCAGTCGCAACAATGAGCAGTTCTTC. Amino acid sequence: CASSRNNEQFF.